Below, one T cell receptor (beta chain) is given with its context. Antigen unknown. The second PCR ran about 6 to 11 cycles with a sample-barcoded 5' primer and J-beta primers. TCRdb passed the 5' RACE reads through MiXCR, listing each CDR3 protein once. The profile covers roughly 1,800,000 distinct CDR3 sequences, with 49% appearing a single time and less than 2.5% taken by the ten largest. These data originate in a study of blood T cells in healthy people across ages. The study, taken as a whole, reports: With naive T cell percentage, TCR beta diversity showed a strong correlation.

The sequence derives from a woman between 40 and 55 years old in good health. The material sequenced was blood.

The CDR3 here is CSVDRGPPRGNEQFF. CDR3 nucleotide sequence: TGCAGCGTTGACAGGGGGCCTCCCAGGGGGAATGAGCAGTTCTTC. The rearrangement joins TRBV29-1 to TRBJ2-1, with 8 bases aligning to TRBD1. The CDR3 runs to 15 residues. The germline V gene has CDR1 SQVTM and CDR2 ANQGSEA. Germline trimming cut 3 bases from V and 7 bases from J; bases unmatched to any gene: 11.